The 13 T cell receptor beta chains below were found in one sample sequenced in a study of cytomegalovirus exposure and HLA in healthy donors. Primers for the PCR totalled 60 Vbeta and 13 Jbeta. TCRdb's table, derived via immunoSEQ multiplex PCR, lists solely in-frame clones and lacks some. The table records 97,000 or so clones, roughly 9.4% of them present only once. Sequencing was carried out using PBMCs. The receptor source for this set is a man in his forties or fifties in good health and CMV-seropositive.

This clone was recorded a few times. V is TRBV23-1 and J is TRBJ2-7; weak D call: TRBD1 (6 bases). TRBV23-1 is classed as an ORF, of uncertain function. Trimming took off 3 bases at V and 3 bases at J, with 36 bases between the two ends. This CDR3 has 22 amino acids. The CDR3 is CASSHPYTPDSPEKAVIYEQYF. CDR3 in DNA: TGCGCCAGCAGTCACCCGTATACGCCGGACAGCCCGGAAAAGGCCGTTATCTACGAGCAGTACTTC.

This clone appeared a few times. The gene calls are TRBV5-4 and TRBJ2-1; TRBD2 matches 10 bases. The CDR3 runs to 16 residues. CDR1 is SGHNT, CDR2 YYREEE, per germline (reference sequence). J lost 7 bases, V lost 1 base, and 8 bases had no gene match. CDR3 in amino acids: CASSLPAGGPGNEQFF. CDR3 DNA: TGTGCCAGCAGCTTGCCAGCGGGAGGGCCTGGTAATGAGCAGTTCTTC.

The chain couples TRBV7-9 to TRBJ1-1; D might be TRBD1 (5 bases). The CDR3 spans 17 residues. V was shortened by 5 bases and J by 3 bases, with 22 bases between the two germline ends. Per germline, CDR1 SEHNR and CDR2 FQNEAQ (reference sequence). The CDR3 DNA reads TGTGCCAGCAGCCCAGGGTCGGGGGTGATAGTGGACACTGAAGCTTTCTTT. It specifies CASSPGSGVIVDTEAFF.

This clone showed up just a few times. The V call is TRBV5-1, the J call TRBJ2-1, with TRBD1 matching 8 bases. The CDR3 contains 15 residues. CDR1 and CDR2 from the germline V gene are SGHRS and YFSETQ. Trimming cost V 3 bases and J 1 base; bases outside gene matches: 3. As DNA, the CDR3 is TGCGCCAGCAGCTCCGGGACAGGTTCCTACAATGAGCAGTTCTTC. This encodes CASSSGTGSYNEQFF.

This clone was recorded only once. This sequence joins TRBV2 and TRBJ1-6, with D maybe TRBD1 (6 bases). The V end was cut by 6 bases, the J end by 10 bases, with 16 bases between. Germline V lookup: CDR1 SNHLY, CDR2 FYNNEI. The CDR3 extends over 14 amino acids. In DNA, the CDR3 is TGTGCCAGCAGCGCGACAGGTCCGGGGTCACCCCTCCACTTT. This sequence encodes CASSATGPGSPLHF.

This clone was seen only a few times. The chain couples TRBV11-2 to TRBJ2-7; 8 positions agree with TRBD2. V lost 5 bases, J lost 7 bases, and 16 bases stayed unmatched. This CDR3 has 16 amino acids. Germline assignment: CDR1 SGHAT and CDR2 FQNNGV. CDR3 coding DNA: TGTGCCAGCAGCCTGCTAAGTGCCGGGAGGGGTAGGGAGCAGTACTTC. Protein product: CASSLLSAGRGREQYF.

Comment on this clone: Different DNA sequences within this sample yield the same CDR3. The chain has TRBV9 and TRBJ2-5; 7 bases align to TRBD1. Losses at the gene ends were 0 bases for V and 5 bases for J; bases not matched to a gene: 13. Per the germline V gene, CDR1 is SGDLS and CDR2 is YYNGEE. The CDR3 extends over 17 amino acids. The CDR3 protein is CASSVGGSGGNHETQYF. CDR3 nucleotides: TGTGCCAGCAGCGTAGGTGGGTCAGGGGGAAATCATGAGACCCAGTACTTC.

The V and J genes are TRBV19 and TRBJ1-1; D is perhaps TRBD1 (5 bases). The germline gives CDR1 LNHDA, CDR2 SQIVND (reference sequence). The CDR3 loop spans 13 amino acids. The V end lost 4 bases, the J end lost 4 bases, and 10 bases lay between the germline ends. The CDR3 here is CASSRGRGTEAFF. The CDR3 DNA reads TGTGCCAGTAGTAGGGGGAGGGGCACTGAAGCTTTCTTT.

The gene calls are TRBV7-3 and TRBJ2-4; 12 nucleotides agree with TRBD2. The J segment lost 10 bases and the V segment lost 4 bases, leaving 11 bases of the junction unmatched. Germline V gives CDR1 SGHTA, CDR2 FQGTGA. The length of the CDR3 is 16 residues. The CDR3 bases are TGTGCCAGCAGCTCGCAGAGCTTGACTAGCGGGGGAATTCAGTACTTC. Translated, it gives CASSSQSLTSGGIQYF.

This clone has a handful of counts. This chain uses TRBV18 with TRBJ1-5; D is ambiguous. The V and J ends lost 0 bases and 4 bases respectively, with 7 bases between them. Germline lookup yields CDR1 KGHSH and CDR2 LQKENI. This CDR3 spans 14 amino acids. CDR3 residues: CASSPPYPNQPQHF. The CDR3 bases are TGTGCCAGCTCACCACCCTACCCGAATCAGCCCCAGCATTTT.

This sequence joins TRBV2 and TRBJ2-5, with D perhaps matching TRBD2 (6 bases). V was clipped by 7 bases and J by 5 bases, with 17 bases between them. Germline assignment: CDR1 SNHLY and CDR2 FYNNEI. The CDR3 totals 14 residues. CDR3 sequence (DNA): TGTGCCAGCAAGAACATAAAAAGCGGGGAGACCCAGTACTTC. Its translation is CASKNIKSGETQYF.

The chain recombines TRBV18 with TRBJ2-7, with TRBD2 matching over 7 bases. The CDR3 is 16 residues long. The germline gives CDR1 KGHSH, CDR2 LQKENI. V was clipped by 2 bases and J by 1 base; unmatched bases: 8. Here the CDR3 reads CASSPTQRGLSYEQYF. CDR3 coding DNA: TGTGCCAGCTCACCAACCCAGCGGGGCCTGTCCTACGAGCAGTACTTC.

The chain is built from TRBV5-1 and TRBJ1-1; 7 bases match TRBD1. Trimming removed 0 bases from V and 1 base from J; junction bases left unmatched: 6. Germline-derived CDR1 and CDR2 are SGHRS and YFSETQ. This CDR3 has 16 residues. CDR3 sequence reads: CASSLAPGQQNTEAFF. The CDR3 nucleotides read TGCGCCAGCAGCTTGGCCCCGGGACAGCAGAACACTGAAGCTTTCTTT.